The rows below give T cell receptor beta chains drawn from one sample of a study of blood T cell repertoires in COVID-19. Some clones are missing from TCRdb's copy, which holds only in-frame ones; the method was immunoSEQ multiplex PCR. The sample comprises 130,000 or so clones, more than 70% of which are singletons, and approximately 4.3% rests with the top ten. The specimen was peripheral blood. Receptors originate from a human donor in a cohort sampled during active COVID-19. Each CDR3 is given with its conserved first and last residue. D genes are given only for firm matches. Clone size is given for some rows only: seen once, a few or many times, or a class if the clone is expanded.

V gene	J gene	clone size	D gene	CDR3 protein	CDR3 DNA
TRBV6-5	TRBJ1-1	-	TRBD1	CASSYPGQGLAEAFF	TGTGCCAGCAGTTACCCCGGACAGGGGTTGGCTGAAGCTTTCTTT
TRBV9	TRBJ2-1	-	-	CASSVGTLSYNEQFF	TGTGCCAGCAGCGTCGGGACTCTTTCTTACAATGAGCAGTTCTTC
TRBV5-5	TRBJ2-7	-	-	CASSFGQGTYEQYF	-
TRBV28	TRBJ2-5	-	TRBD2	CASTNTPRGETQYF	TGTGCCAGCACAAACACTCCGCGGGGGGAGACCCAGTACTTC
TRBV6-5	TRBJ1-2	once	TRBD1	CASSYSTGKNYGYTF	TGTGCCAGCAGTTACTCGACAGGGAAGAACTATGGCTACACCTTC
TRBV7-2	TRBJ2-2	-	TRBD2	CASSRLAGGPGELFF	TGTGCCAGCAGCCGTCTAGCGGGAGGGCCCGGGGAGCTGTTTTTT
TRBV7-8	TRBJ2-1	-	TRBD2	CASSLEGLAGVEDEQFF	TGTGCCAGCAGCTTAGAAGGGCTAGCGGGAGTCGAAGATGAGCAGTTCTTC
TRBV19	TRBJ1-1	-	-	CASSLPPGRITEAFF	TGTGCCAGTAGTCTCCCTCCCGGGAGGATCACTGAAGCTTTCTTT
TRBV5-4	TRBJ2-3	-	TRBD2	CASSLVSGSGHIRTDTQYF	TGTGCCAGCAGCTTGGTTAGCGGGAGTGGGCATATTAGGACAGATACGCAGTATTTT
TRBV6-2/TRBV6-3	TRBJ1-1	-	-	CASSPARQKNTEAFF	TGTGCCAGCAGCCCCGCCCGCCAGAAGAACACTGAAGCTTTCTTT
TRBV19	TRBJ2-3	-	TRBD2	CASSFSGSFTDTQYF	TGTGCCAGTAGTTTCAGCGGGAGTTTTACAGATACGCAGTATTTT
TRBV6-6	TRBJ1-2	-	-	CASSTGGLYGYTF	TGTGCCAGCAGTACCGGGGGTTTATATGGCTACACCTTC
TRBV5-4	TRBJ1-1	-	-	CASSAGETEAFF	TGTGCCAGCAGCGCAGGGGAAACTGAAGCTTTCTTT
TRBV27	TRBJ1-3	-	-	CASSFRSSGNTIYF	TGTGCCAGCAGTTTCAGAAGCTCTGGAAACACCATATATTTT
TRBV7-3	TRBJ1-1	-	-	CASSLTGGTEAFF	TGTGCCAGCAGCTTAACCGGGGGCACTGAAGCTTTCTTT
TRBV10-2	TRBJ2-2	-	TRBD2	CASSRGLAETNTGELFF	TGCGCCAGCAGTCGAGGACTAGCGGAAACGAACACCGGGGAGCTGTTTTTT
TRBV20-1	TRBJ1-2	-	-	CSASGGGVVTGYTF	TGCAGTGCTAGTGGGGGCGGCGTAGTTACTGGCTACACCTTC
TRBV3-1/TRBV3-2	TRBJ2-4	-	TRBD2	CASSRRTSGSHIQYF	TGTGCCAGCAGCCGGCGGACTAGCGGGAGCCACATTCAGTACTTC
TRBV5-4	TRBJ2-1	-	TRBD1	CASSWDRGTYNEQFF	TGTGCCAGCAGCTGGGACAGGGGAACCTACAATGAGCAGTTCTTC
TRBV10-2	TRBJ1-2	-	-	CASSELLQVAYGYTF	TGCGCCAGCAGTGAGCTCCTACAGGTCGCATATGGCTACACCTTC
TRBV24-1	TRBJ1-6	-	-	CATSDSPGDSPLHF	TGTGCCACCAGTGATTCGCCGGGGGATTCACCCCTCCACTTT
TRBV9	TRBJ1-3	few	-	CASSQDPRGVGNTIYF	TGTGCCAGCAGCCAAGACCCTCGGGGAGTTGGAAACACCATATATTTT
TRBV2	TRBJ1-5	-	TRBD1	CASSVGQGPAQPQHF	TGTGCCAGCAGCGTGGGACAGGGCCCGGCTCAGCCCCAGCATTTT
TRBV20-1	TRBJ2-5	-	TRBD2	CSAGGGSGRSGETQYF	TGCAGTGCTGGTGGGGGTAGCGGGAGGAGCGGAGAGACCCAGTACTTC
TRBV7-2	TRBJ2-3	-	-	CASSLQASSRYTDTQYF	TGTGCCAGCAGCTTACAGGCTAGCTCACGTTACACAGATACGCAGTATTTT
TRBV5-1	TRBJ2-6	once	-	CASSPTGPSSGANVLTF	TGCGCCAGCAGCCCAACAGGCCCCAGCTCTGGGGCCAACGTCCTGACTTTC
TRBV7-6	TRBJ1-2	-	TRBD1	CASRQRQGIGGYTF	TGTGCCAGCAGGCAGCGACAGGGGATCGGTGGCTACACCTTC
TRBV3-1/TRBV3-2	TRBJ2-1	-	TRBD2	CASSPPCGGPPSYNEQFF	TGTGCCAGCAGCCCCCCCTGCGGGGGGCCCCCCTCCTACAATGAGCAGTTCTTC
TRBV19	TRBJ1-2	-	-	CASSIRGNGYTF	TGTGCCAGTAGTATAAGGGGGAATGGCTACACCTTC
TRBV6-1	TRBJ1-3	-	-	CASSEGRQTITIYF	TGTGCCAGCAGTGAAGGGAGACAGACCATCACCATATATTTT
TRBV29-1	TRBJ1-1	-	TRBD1	CSVEAKQGVTEAFF	TGCAGCGTTGAAGCCAAGCAGGGGGTCACTGAAGCTTTCTTT
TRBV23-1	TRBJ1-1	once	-	CASTVTYTEAFF	TGCGCCAGCACGGTTACTTACACTGAAGCTTTCTTT
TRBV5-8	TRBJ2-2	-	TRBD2	CASRLRGLAGDANTGELFF	TGTGCCAGCAGACTAAGGGGACTAGCGGGAGACGCGAACACCGGGGAGCTGTTTTTT
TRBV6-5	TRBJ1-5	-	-	CASDSISNQPQHF	TGTGCCAGCGACTCTATTAGCAATCAGCCCCAGCATTTT
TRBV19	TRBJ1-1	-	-	CASLEDIWSTEAFF	TGTGCCAGTCTGGAGGATATATGGAGCACTGAAGCTTTCTTT
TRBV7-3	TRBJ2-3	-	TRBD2	CASSQSGGAVDTQYF	TGTGCCAGCAGTCAAAGCGGGGGGGCCGTAGATACGCAGTATTTT
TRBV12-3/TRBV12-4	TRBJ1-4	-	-	CASSRTDEKLFF	TGTGCCAGCAGCCGAACAGATGAAAAACTGTTTTTT
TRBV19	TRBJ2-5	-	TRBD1	CASGDRGFFGTQYF	TGTGCCAGTGGGGACAGGGGATTTTTTGGGACCCAGTACTTC
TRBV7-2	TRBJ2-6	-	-	CASSLEQYSGANVLTF	TGTGCCAGCAGCTTAGAACAGTACTCTGGGGCCAACGTCCTGACTTTC
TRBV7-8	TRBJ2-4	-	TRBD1	CASSLKRTGGTREGIQYF	TGTGCCAGCAGCTTAAAAAGGACAGGGGGAACTAGGGAAGGCATTCAGTACTTC
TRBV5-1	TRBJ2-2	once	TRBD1	CASSTLGQGNSPGELFF	TGCGCCAGCAGCACCCTGGGACAGGGGAATTCCCCCGGGGAGCTGTTTTTT
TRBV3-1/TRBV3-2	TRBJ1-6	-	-	CASSQVGGANSPLHF	TGTGCCAGCAGCCAAGTGGGGGGGGCGAATTCACCCCTCCACTTT
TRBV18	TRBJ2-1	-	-	CASSPGTGEQFF	TGTGCCAGCTCCCCAGGGACTGGTGAGCAGTTCTTC
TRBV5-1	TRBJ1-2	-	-	CASSLEAGSHYGYTF	TGCGCCAGCAGCTTGGAGGCAGGGTCTCACTATGGCTACACCTTC
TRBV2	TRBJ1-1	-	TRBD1	CASSLRTGGSNTEAFF	TGTGCCAGCAGCCTCAGGACAGGGGGCTCGAACACTGAAGCTTTCTTT
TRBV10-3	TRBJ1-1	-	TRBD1	CAISGGTGTEAFF	TGTGCCATCAGTGGCGGGACAGGTACTGAAGCTTTCTTT
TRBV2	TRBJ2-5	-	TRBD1	CASSPDRGRETQYF	TGTGCCAGCAGCCCCGACAGGGGGCGAGAGACCCAGTACTTC
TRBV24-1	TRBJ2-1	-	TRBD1	CATSDPGQGQFF	TGTGCCACCAGTGATCCAGGACAGGGCCAGTTCTTC
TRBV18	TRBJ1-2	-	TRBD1	CASHGQVYGYTF	TGTGCCAGCCACGGACAGGTCTATGGCTACACCTTC
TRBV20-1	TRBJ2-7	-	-	CSALFSYEQYF	TGCAGTGCCCTATTCTCCTACGAGCAGTACTTC
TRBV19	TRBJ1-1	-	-	CASSIKAAGNTEAFF	TGTGCCAGTAGTATAAAGGCGGCGGGGAACACTGAAGCTTTCTTT
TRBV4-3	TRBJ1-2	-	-	CASSQDSGYNYGYTF	TGCGCCAGCAGCCAAGACTCGGGATATAACTATGGCTACACCTTC
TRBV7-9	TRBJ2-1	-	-	CASSSWEEPQGEQFF	TGTGCCAGCAGCTCGTGGGAGGAACCCCAAGGTGAGCAGTTCTTC
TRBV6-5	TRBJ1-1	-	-	CASSYDLDTEAFF	TGTGCCAGCAGTTACGACTTGGACACTGAAGCTTTCTTT
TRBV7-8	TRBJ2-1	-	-	CASSSSTRGEQFF	TGTGCCAGCAGCTCCTCAACACGAGGTGAGCAGTTCTTC